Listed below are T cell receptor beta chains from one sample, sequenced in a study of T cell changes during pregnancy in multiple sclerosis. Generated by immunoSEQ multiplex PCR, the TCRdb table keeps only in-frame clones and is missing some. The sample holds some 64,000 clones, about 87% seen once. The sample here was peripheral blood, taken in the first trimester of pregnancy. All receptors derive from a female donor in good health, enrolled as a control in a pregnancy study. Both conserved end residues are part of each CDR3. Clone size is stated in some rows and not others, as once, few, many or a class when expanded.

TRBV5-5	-	CASGQGSTGELFF
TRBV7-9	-	CASSLRGQISEKLFF
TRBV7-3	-	CASSSSTGAGQPQHF
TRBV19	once	CASRTGEGSNEKLFF
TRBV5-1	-	CASSWGQGTGNTIYF
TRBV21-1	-	CASSKLGDTPRGNQPQHF
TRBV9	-	CASSPTDRVNSPLHF
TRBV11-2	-	CASSLGSSGANVLTF
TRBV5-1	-	CASSPGQGIDEQYF
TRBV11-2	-	CASSSRVDEQFF
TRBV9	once	CASSVGRGRFNEKLFF
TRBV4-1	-	CASSQVGTSGPETQYF
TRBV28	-	CASKSSGGTDTQYF
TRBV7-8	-	CASRLEGAEEKLFF
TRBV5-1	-	CASSLGVGESGEKLFF
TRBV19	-	CASSIGPGGLRAGFSYNEQFF
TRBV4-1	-	CASSQQGNYGYTF
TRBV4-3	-	CASSQGQGRSNEQFF
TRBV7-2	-	CASSGGTGNEKLFF
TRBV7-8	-	CASSLGDNSNTEAFF
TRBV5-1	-	CASSLTPGLERGETQYF
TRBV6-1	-	CASSEQVNQPQHF
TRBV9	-	CASSPGSGGPYEQYF
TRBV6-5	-	CASRPDRDREDTF
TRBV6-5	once	CASSYPGLAGVNEQFF
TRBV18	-	CASSPPLVAGILAKNIQYF
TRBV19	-	CASSISRDYGYTF
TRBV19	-	CATEGGLTEAFF
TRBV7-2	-	CASNLLGAGGYGYTF
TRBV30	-	CAWTGTQNSPLHF
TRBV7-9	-	CASSVKLAGDLSYEQYF
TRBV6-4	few	CASSDSTSGGAETQYF
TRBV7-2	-	CASSLELGELFF
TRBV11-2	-	CASSLIPGGRNEQFF
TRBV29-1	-	CSVDGIGSDQYF
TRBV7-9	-	CASSLGEMGSMNTEAFF
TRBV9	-	CASSHASGSGGSTDTQYF
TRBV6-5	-	CASSYSRDRVNEQYF
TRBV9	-	CASSPGTSAANYGYTF
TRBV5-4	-	CASSLAGADNSPLHF
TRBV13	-	CASSASQGARWMNTEAFF
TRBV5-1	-	CASSETGGPDTQYF
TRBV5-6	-	CASSLGQGAEPQHF
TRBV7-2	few	CASSLGGLGVYTQYF
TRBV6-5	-	CASKNRGFDEKLFF
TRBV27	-	CASSHGTRLYEQYF
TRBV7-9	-	CASSLNTGEAFF
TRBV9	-	CASSVGTGDNQPQHF
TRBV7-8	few	CASSLRRTGGDGSQHF
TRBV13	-	CASSLGQGATEAFF
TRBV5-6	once	CASSRTRQSQYF
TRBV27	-	CASSPEGQGVGYGYTF
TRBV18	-	CASSPGLAGEHSLLFF
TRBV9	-	CASSPQGLPYEQYF
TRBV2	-	CASSEISLSDTQYF
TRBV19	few	CASLNTGDLQPQHF
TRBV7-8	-	CASSADSSQRGGWNEQYF
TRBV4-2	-	CASYTFVREEDGYTF